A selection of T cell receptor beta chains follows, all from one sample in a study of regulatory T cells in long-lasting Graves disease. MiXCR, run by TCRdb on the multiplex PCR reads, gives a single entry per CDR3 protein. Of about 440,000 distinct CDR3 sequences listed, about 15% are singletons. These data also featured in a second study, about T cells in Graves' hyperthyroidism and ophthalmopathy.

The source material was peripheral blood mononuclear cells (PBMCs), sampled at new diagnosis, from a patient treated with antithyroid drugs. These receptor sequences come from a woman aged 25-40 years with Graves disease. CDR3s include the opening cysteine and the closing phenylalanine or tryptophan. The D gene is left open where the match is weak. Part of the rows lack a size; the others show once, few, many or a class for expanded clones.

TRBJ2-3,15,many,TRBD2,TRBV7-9,CASSQRTSGADTQYF,TGTGCCAGCAGCCAGCGGACTAGCGGGGCAGATACGCAGTATTTT
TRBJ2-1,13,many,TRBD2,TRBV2,CARGTSGSYEQFF,TGTGCCAGAGGGACTAGCGGGAGTTATGAGCAGTTCTTC
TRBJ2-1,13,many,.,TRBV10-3,CAIGVSSYNEQFF,TGTGCCATCGGTGTTAGCTCCTACAATGAGCAGTTCTTC
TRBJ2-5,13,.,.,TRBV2,CASSRSPQVAQYF,TGTGCCAGCAGTAGGTCTCCCCAGGTGGCCCAGTACTTC
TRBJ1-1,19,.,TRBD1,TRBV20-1,CSALSPWTGTGGGNTEAFF,TGCAGTGCCCTCTCACCCTGGACAGGGACGGGCGGAGGGAACACTGAAGCTTTCTTT
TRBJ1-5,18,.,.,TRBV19,CASSDWDTWRGSNQPQHF,TGTGCCAGTAGTGATTGGGACACTTGGAGAGGTAGCAATCAGCCCCAGCATTTT
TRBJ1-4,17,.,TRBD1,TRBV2,CASRGTGLSATNEKLFF,TGTGCCAGCAGGGGGACAGGGTTATCGGCAACTAATGAAAAACTGTTTTTT
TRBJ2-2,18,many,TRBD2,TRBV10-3,CAISEGIGRGKSTGELFF,TGTGCCATCAGTGAGGGTATAGGGCGGGGGAAGAGCACCGGGGAGCTGTTTTTT
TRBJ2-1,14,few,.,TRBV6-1,CASSTRDTGSEQFF,TGTGCCAGCAGCACGCGGGATACGGGCAGTGAGCAGTTCTTC
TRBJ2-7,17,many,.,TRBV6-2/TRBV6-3,CASSYPQEGRFSYEQYF,TGTGCCAGCAGTTACCCCCAAGAGGGGCGCTTTTCCTACGAGCAGTACTTC
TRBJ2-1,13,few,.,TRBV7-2,CASRRGDYNEQFF,TGTGCCAGCCGACGTGGGGACTACAATGAGCAGTTCTTC
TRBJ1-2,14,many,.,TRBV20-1,CSAPWAASNYGYTF,TGCAGTGCCCCTTGGGCAGCCTCTAACTATGGCTACACCTTC
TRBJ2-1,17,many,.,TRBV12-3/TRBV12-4,CASSFALATGSYNEQFF,TGTGCCAGCAGTTTCGCACTAGCAACCGGCTCCTACAATGAGCAGTTCTTC
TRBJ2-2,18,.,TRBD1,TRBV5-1,CASSRSPGQGAHTGELFF,TGCGCCAGCAGCAGATCCCCGGGACAGGGGGCGCACACCGGGGAGCTGTTTTTT
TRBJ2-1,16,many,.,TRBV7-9,CASSLVPGNKGNEQFF,TGTGCCAGCAGCTTAGTCCCGGGGAATAAGGGGAATGAGCAGTTCTTC
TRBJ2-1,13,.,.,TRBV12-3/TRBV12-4,CASSLGAENEQFF,TGTGCCAGCAGTTTAGGGGCGGAGAATGAGCAGTTCTTC
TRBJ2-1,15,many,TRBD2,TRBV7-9,CASSAAISGTSEQFF,TGTGCCAGCAGCGCCGCAATCAGCGGGACTTCTGAGCAGTTCTTC
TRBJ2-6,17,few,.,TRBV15,CATSRDRRSSGANVLTF,TGTGCCACCAGCAGAGATCGTCGGTCCTCTGGGGCCAACGTCCTGACTTTC
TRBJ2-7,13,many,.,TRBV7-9,CASSLEGGPEQYF,TGTGCCAGCAGCTTAGAAGGCGGGCCCGAGCAGTACTTC
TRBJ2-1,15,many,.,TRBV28,CASHGMRDSYNEQFF,TGTGCCAGCCATGGAATGAGGGACTCCTACAATGAGCAGTTCTTC
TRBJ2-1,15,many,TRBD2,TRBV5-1,CASSRGGEGYNEQFF,TGCGCCAGCAGCCGGGGGGGGGAGGGCTACAATGAGCAGTTCTTC
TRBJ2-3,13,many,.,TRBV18,CASSPPEPDTQYF,TGTGCCAGCTCACCACCGGAACCAGATACGCAGTATTTT
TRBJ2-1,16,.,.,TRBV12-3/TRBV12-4,CASSLLQVGDYNEQFF,TGTGCCAGCAGTTTACTCCAGGTCGGGGATTACAATGAGCAGTTCTTC
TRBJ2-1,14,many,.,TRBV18,CASSPSRANNEQFF,TGTGCCAGCTCACCATCCAGGGCAAACAATGAGCAGTTCTTC
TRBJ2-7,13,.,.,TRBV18,CASSPGEAYGQYF,TGTGCCAGCTCACCGGGGGAAGCCTACGGGCAGTACTTC
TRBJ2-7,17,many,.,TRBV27,CASSLSQGRGRAYEQYF,TGTGCCAGCAGTTTATCTCAAGGGCGGGGCCGCGCCTACGAGCAGTACTTC
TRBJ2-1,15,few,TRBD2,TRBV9,CASSVFTGSGGEQFF,TGTGCCAGCAGCGTATTCACGGGAAGCGGGGGTGAGCAGTTCTTC
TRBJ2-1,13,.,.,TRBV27,CAIRQRPGNEQFF,TGTGCCATTCGACAGCGGCCAGGGAATGAGCAGTTCTTC
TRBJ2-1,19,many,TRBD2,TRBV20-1,CSASSRREVPQRVQDEQFF,TGCAGTGCTAGTTCTAGGCGGGAGGTCCCTCAAAGAGTACAAGATGAGCAGTTCTTC
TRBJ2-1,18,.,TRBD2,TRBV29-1,CSVEDRTSGRVVYNEQFF,TGCAGCGTTGAAGATAGGACTAGCGGGAGGGTAGTCTACAATGAGCAGTTCTTC
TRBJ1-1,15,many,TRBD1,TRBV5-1,CASSSSGGKDTEAFF,TGCGCCAGCAGCTCCTCAGGGGGTAAGGACACTGAAGCTTTCTTT
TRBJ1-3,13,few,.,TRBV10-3,CAISGTAGNTIYF,TGTGCCATCAGTGGGACAGCAGGAAACACCATATATTTT
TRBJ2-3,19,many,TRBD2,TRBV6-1,CASSLRGTSGGTRTDTQYF,TGTGCCAGCAGCCTACGGGGGACTAGCGGGGGAACGCGCACAGATACGCAGTATTTT
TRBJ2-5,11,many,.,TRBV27,CASSSRGAQYF,TGTGCCAGCAGTAGCAGGGGTGCCCAGTACTTC
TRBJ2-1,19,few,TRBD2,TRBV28,CASSPEGPSGSSSYNEQFF,TGTGCCAGCAGCCCTGAGGGGCCTAGCGGGAGTAGCTCCTACAATGAGCAGTTCTTC
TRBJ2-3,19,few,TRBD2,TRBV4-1,CASSQRTRGLAGGTDTQYF,TGCGCCAGCAGCCAAAGGACAAGGGGACTAGCGGGTGGCACAGATACGCAGTATTTT
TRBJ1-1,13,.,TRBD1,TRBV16,CASTQGARTEAFF,TGTGCCAGCACCCAGGGGGCGCGGACTGAAGCTTTCTTT
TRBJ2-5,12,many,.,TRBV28,CASGGYQETQYF,TGTGCCAGCGGGGGGTACCAAGAGACCCAGTACTTC
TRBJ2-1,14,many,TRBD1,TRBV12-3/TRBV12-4,CASSPGQGMNEQFF,TGTGCCAGCAGCCCGGGACAGGGAATGAATGAGCAGTTCTTC
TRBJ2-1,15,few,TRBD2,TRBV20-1,CGADLGTSGSIEQFF,TGCGGTGCCGACCTGGGGACTAGCGGGAGTATTGAGCAGTTCTTC
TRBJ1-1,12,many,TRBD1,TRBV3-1,CASSKTGERAFF,TGTGCCAGCAGCAAAACAGGGGAACGGGCTTTCTTT
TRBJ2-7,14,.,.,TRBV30,CAWSGTFDPYEQYF,TGTGCCTGGTCCGGGACGTTTGACCCCTACGAGCAGTACTTC
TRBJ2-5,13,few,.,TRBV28,CASSAGLKETQYF,TGTGCCAGCAGTGCGGGACTTAAAGAGACCCAGTACTTC
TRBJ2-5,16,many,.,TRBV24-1,CATSDPRTAHQETQYF,TGTGCCACCAGTGATCCCCGGACAGCGCACCAAGAGACCCAGTACTTC